Listed here are 30 T cell receptor beta chains from one sample, sequenced in a study of blood T cell repertoires in COVID-19. Sequenced by immunoSEQ multiplex PCR; TCRdb stores in-frame clones only, minus some. The sample lists 120,000 to 150,000 clones, 80% occurring once. Sequencing was done on a sample of peripheral blood. The receptors stem from a man aged 55 to 70 with active or convalescent COVID-19.

V usage is TRBV3-1 (or the pseudogene TRBV3-2) and J usage is TRBJ1-1; TRBD1 is a possible D gene (6 bases). The CDR3 is 12 residues long. Trimming cost V 4 bases and J 3 bases, with 6 bases left between them. Germline V gene lookup returns CDR1 LGHDT and CDR2 YNNKEL (reference sequence). CDR3 in amino acids: CASSPGDTEAFF. The CDR3 DNA sequence: TGTGCCAGCAGCCCAGGGGACACTGAAGCTTTCTTT.

This clone has just one count. V and J are TRBV28 and TRBJ2-1; 7 nucleotides match TRBD2. Germline V gene sequence: CDR1 MDHEN, CDR2 SYDVKM. This CDR3 spans 17 amino acids. Trimming took 7 bases from V and 0 from J; bases not matched to a gene: 12. The CDR3, as DNA: TGTGCCAGCATTACCCTGGGCGGGGGAGGCTCCTACAATGAGCAGTTCTTC. Translating it yields CASITLGGGGSYNEQFF.

This chain links TRBV4-1 with TRBJ2-7; D gene ambiguous. There are 14 residues in the CDR3. Germline-derived CDR1 and CDR2 are MGHRA and YSYEKL. V gave up 3 bases and J gave up 7 bases, with 16 bases separating them. The CDR3 region has the DNA TGCGCCAGCAGCCAGGTCGCTGATCTCAGTGAGCAGTACTTC. Amino acid sequence: CASSQVADLSEQYF.

The CDR3: CASSVVEGTGELFF. The CDR3 bases are TGTGCCAGCAGCGTAGTAGAGGGAACCGGGGAGCTGTTTTTT. The chain joins TRBV9 to TRBJ2-2, with D possibly being TRBD2 (5 bases). The V gene lost 0 bases and the J gene lost 5 bases, with 8 bases spanning the gap. The CDR3 has 14 residues. Germline V gene lookup returns CDR1 SGDLS and CDR2 YYNGEE.

The chain recombines TRBV4-3 with TRBJ2-1, with D possibly matching TRBD1 (6 bases). This CDR3 has 15 residues. In germline, CDR1 is LGHNA, CDR2 YSLEER. The V end was cut by 3 bases, the J end by 10 bases, with 19 bases between. CDR3 DNA sequence: TGCGCCAGCAGCCAGGACCGAGGGACACTAAGGGAGCAGTTCTTC. This translates into CASSQDRGTLREQFF.

The rearrangement joins TRBV27 to TRBJ2-1, with 12 bases matching TRBD1. The germline CDR1 and CDR2 sequences are MNHEY and SMNVEV (reference sequence). Unmatched junction bases numbered 9, after V lost 5 bases and J lost 7 bases. The length of the CDR3 is 16 residues. CDR3 nucleotides: TGTGCCAGCAGTAAGGGGACAGGGGGCGCCTGGAATGAGCAGTTCTTC. Protein: CASSKGTGGAWNEQFF.

This chain joins TRBV18 and TRBJ1-6; D perhaps matches TRBD1 (6 bases). The CDR3 covers 16 residues. Germline V gives CDR1 KGHSH, CDR2 LQKENI. Trimming removed 4 bases at V and 7 bases at J, with 17 bases between. CDR3 sequence reads: CASSLDRQAKNSPLHF. DNA of the CDR3: TGTGCCAGCTCACTTGATAGACAGGCAAAGAATTCACCCCTCCACTTT.

This chain connects TRBV5-5 to TRBJ1-5, with D possibly TRBD1 on 5 matching bases. From germline, CDR1 is SGHKS and CDR2 YYEKEE (reference sequence). Trimming took off 4 bases at V and 0 bases at J, with 23 bases between the two ends. This CDR3 contains 19 residues. The CDR3 protein is CASSPRIVDGAYSNQPQHF. As DNA, the CDR3 is TGTGCCAGCAGCCCCAGAATCGTGGATGGGGCCTATAGCAATCAGCCCCAGCATTTT.

This chain connects TRBV24-1 to TRBJ1-2, with D tentatively TRBD1 (6 bases). V dropped 4 bases and J dropped 4 bases, with 9 bases sitting between them. The CDR3 sequence is 13 residues long. Germline V gene data show CDR1 as KGHDR and CDR2 as SFDVKD. For the CDR3, the DNA is TGTGCCACCAGTGACCCGGACAGCTATGGCTACACCTTC. Amino acid sequence: CATSDPDSYGYTF.

This clone appeared a few times. The genes are TRBV19 and TRBJ1-1; D gene unclear. This CDR3 has 13 residues. V dropped 4 bases and J dropped 6 bases, with 12 bases sitting between them. Germline V lookup: CDR1 LNHDA, CDR2 SQIVND (reference sequence). CDR3 coding DNA: TGTGCCAGTAGTAGGAGACGGGAATCTGAAGCTTTCTTT. Residues: CASSRRRESEAFF.

The CDR3 DNA reads TGTGCCACCAGTGATTTCGGCAGGGGCTCCACAGATACGCAGTATTTT. This sequence encodes CATSDFGRGSTDTQYF. The genes are TRBV24-1 and TRBJ2-3; D possibly corresponds to TRBD1 (6 bases). Trimming cost V 1 base and J 2 bases, with 12 bases left between them. Germline V CDR1 and CDR2: KGHDR, SFDVKD. The CDR3 totals 16 residues.

The chain couples TRBV3-1 (or the pseudogene TRBV3-2) to TRBJ2-3, with 8 positions matching TRBD2. V was clipped by 4 bases and J by 0 bases; unmatched bases: 6. The CDR3 is made up of 16 amino acids. Germline lookup yields CDR1 LGHDT and CDR2 YNNKEL (reference sequence). The CDR3 is CASSLRLALSTDTQYF. The CDR3 DNA reads TGTGCCAGCAGCCTCAGACTAGCGCTTAGCACAGATACGCAGTATTTT.

The chain combines TRBV19 with TRBJ1-4, with TRBD1 as a possible D gene (6 bases). This CDR3 has 15 amino acids. V gave up 5 bases and J gave up 7 bases, with 17 bases separating them. CDR1 is LNHDA, CDR2 SQIVND, per germline (reference sequence). In nucleotides, the CDR3 is TGTGCCAGTAGTCCCACGGGGGGGGCGCGTGAAAAACTGTTTTTT. This encodes CASSPTGGAREKLFF.

V gene TRBV7-3 combines with J gene TRBJ2-1; 9 bases map to TRBD2. The V segment lost 4 bases and the J segment 8 bases; nucleotides outside the gene matches: 9. Germline V gives CDR1 SGHTA, CDR2 FQGTGA. The CDR3 length is 15 residues. CDR3 protein: CASSSGTSQGDEQFF. For the CDR3, the DNA is TGTGCCAGCAGCTCCGGGACTAGCCAAGGCGATGAGCAGTTCTTC.

The chain recombines TRBV5-1 with TRBJ1-2; no clear D gene. The CDR3 has 14 amino acids. Germline-derived CDR1 and CDR2 are SGHRS and YFSETQ. V lost 4 bases, J lost 6 bases, and 16 bases lay in between. Written as DNA, the CDR3 is TGCGCCAGCAGCGTTATACAGAGCCCCAATGGCTACACCTTC. It encodes CASSVIQSPNGYTF.

This clone was counted between two and nine times. V usage is TRBV5-6 and J usage is TRBJ2-4; 8 nucleotides align to TRBD2. CDR1 and CDR2 from the germline V gene are SGHDT and YYEEEE. The junction had 9 bases not matched to a gene; V was cut back by 2 bases and J by 5 bases. The CDR3 spans 16 residues. As DNA, the CDR3 is TGTGCCAGCAGCTTAGAGGGGGGACTAGGTGAAAACATTCAGTACTTC. It translates to CASSLEGGLGENIQYF.

The J gene is TRBJ1-4, the V gene TRBV13; 10 bases line up with TRBD1. Germline assignment: CDR1 PRHDT and CDR2 FYEKMQ (reference sequence). This CDR3 comprises 14 residues. Trimming at V came to 5 bases and at J to 8 bases, leaving 5 bases not matched to a gene. The CDR3 DNA is TGTGCCAGCAGCCCGGACAGGGGGGAGGAAAAACTGTTTTTT. Its protein is CASSPDRGEEKLFF. The complete variable domain, with remaining parts taken from reference TRBV13 and TRBJ1-4, reads AAGVIQSPRHLIKEKRETATLKCYPIPRHDTVYWYQQGPGQDPQFLISFYEKMQSDKGSIPDRFSAQQFSDYHSELNMSSLELGDSALYFCASSPDRGEEKLFFGSGTQLSVL.

The CDR3 DNA reads TGTGCCAGCAGCCCCTGGGGGCAAGATACGCAGTATTTT. Residues: CASSPWGQDTQYF. The V and J genes are TRBV28 and TRBJ2-3, with D perhaps matching TRBD1 (6 bases). Per the germline V gene, CDR1 is MDHEN and CDR2 is SYDVKM. The V end lost 6 bases, the J end lost 5 bases, and 12 bases lay between the germline ends. The length of the CDR3 is 13 residues.

V and J are TRBV6-5 and TRBJ2-2, with TRBD2 identical over 7 bases. The V segment lost 6 bases and the J segment 1 base; nucleotides outside the gene matches: 2. Germline CDR1 is MNHEY and CDR2 is SVGAGI. CDR3 length equals 14 residues. CDR3: CASRGLGNTGELFF. The CDR3 DNA follows: TGTGCCAGCAGAGGACTAGGGAACACCGGGGAGCTGTTTTTT.

V usage is TRBV27 and J usage is TRBJ1-5; a possible D gene is TRBD1 (5 bases). The CDR3 sequence is 15 residues long. Looked up from germline, CDR1 is MNHEY and CDR2 is SMNVEV (reference sequence). Trimming removed 3 bases at V and 0 bases at J, with 9 bases between. The CDR3 region has the DNA TGTGCCAGCAGTTTTGGGACTAATAGCAATCAGCCCCAGCATTTT. This codes for CASSFGTNSNQPQHF.

The rearrangement links TRBV15 to TRBJ2-7; 7 bases match TRBD2. The CDR3 loop spans 15 amino acids. Germline loops: CDR1 LNHNV, CDR2 YYDKDF (reference sequence). J was trimmed by 3 bases and V by 3 bases; bases with no gene match: 8. The CDR3 region has the DNA TGTGCCACCAGCAGGGGAGTCGCTAGCGGCTACGAGCAGTACTTC. Translation: CATSRGVASGYEQYF.

The chain links TRBV28 to TRBJ1-2; D is possibly TRBD1 (6 bases). The V end was cut by 2 bases, the J end by 3 bases, with 7 bases between. This CDR3 has 13 amino acids. Germline V gene lookup returns CDR1 MDHEN and CDR2 SYDVKM. CDR3 nucleotide sequence: TGTGCCAGCAGTTTACACAGGGACTATGGCTACACCTTC. This encodes CASSLHRDYGYTF.

The V and J genes are TRBV24-1 and TRBJ2-1, with 9 bases that match TRBD2. V trimming: 4 bases; J trimming: 6 bases; junction bases outside the gene matches: 9. The germline V gene encodes CDR1 KGHDR and CDR2 SFDVKD. The CDR3 runs 16 residues. Written as DNA, the CDR3 is TGTGCCACCAGTGACTTAGCGGGAGTTAGTTTCAATGAGCAGTTCTTC. This codes for CATSDLAGVSFNEQFF.

This chain uses TRBV19 with TRBJ1-5, with 7 bases lining up with TRBD1. This CDR3 comprises 15 residues. Trimming cost V 5 bases and J 4 bases; bases outside gene matches: 8. Germline CDR1 is LNHDA and CDR2 is SQIVND (reference sequence). The CDR3 sequence: CASSPQGIGNQPQHF. CDR3 bases: TGTGCCAGTAGTCCACAGGGGATCGGGAATCAGCCCCAGCATTTT.

V usage is TRBV12-3 or TRBV12-4 and J usage is TRBJ2-7; the D gene is possibly TRBD2 (7 bases). The CDR3 loop spans 13 amino acids. V dropped 3 bases and J dropped 2 bases, with 8 bases sitting between them. The CDR3 DNA reads as TGTGCCAGCAGTTTCGGGGGGCCCTACGAGCAGTACTTC. Translating it yields CASSFGGPYEQYF.

This chain joins TRBV5-6 and TRBJ2-7; D is unclear. Trimming left V 0 bases short and J 0 bases short, with 10 bases between. Germline V gives CDR1 SGHDT, CDR2 YYEEEE. The CDR3 loop spans 15 amino acids. The CDR3 DNA is TGTGCCAGCAGCTTGGGGCTGGCTGTCTCCTACGAGCAGTACTTC. It encodes CASSLGLAVSYEQYF.

The gene calls are TRBV28 and TRBJ2-2; TRBD2 is a possible D gene (5 bases). The CDR3 has 16 amino acids. V lost 5 bases and J 6 bases, leaving 19 bases between the germline ends. The V gene's germline CDR1 is MDHEN and CDR2 SYDVKM. The CDR3 spells CASSLRPPGSAGELFF. The CDR3 DNA is TGTGCCAGCAGTCTGAGGCCTCCCGGTAGCGCCGGGGAGCTGTTTTTT.

This sequence joins TRBV6-2 or TRBV6-3 and TRBJ2-5; tentatively, D is TRBD2 (5 bases). Trimming took 6 bases from V and 3 from J, leaving 8 bases between them. Germline loops: CDR1 MNHEY, CDR2 SVGEGT. The length of the CDR3 is 12 residues. CDR3 coding DNA: TGTGCCAGCAGCCGGACTGAAGAGACCCAGTACTTC. Protein product: CASSRTEETQYF.

The chain has TRBV11-2 and TRBJ2-3; 7 bases align to TRBD1. V lost 5 bases to trimming and J lost 4 bases; unmatched junction nucleotides: 6. CDR1 is SGHAT, CDR2 FQNNGV, per germline. The CDR3 extends over 14 amino acids. The CDR3 DNA follows: TGTGCCAGCAGCCTCGACAGGGCCTCAGATACGCAGTATTTT. It specifies CASSLDRASDTQYF.

The chain has TRBV4-2 and TRBJ1-4, with TRBD1 matching 7 bases. In germline, CDR1 is LGHNA, CDR2 YNFKEQ. V trimming: 4 bases; J trimming: 4 bases; junction bases outside the gene matches: 3. This CDR3 region has 14 residues. This CDR3 is CASSPRDSNEKLFF. DNA for the CDR3: TGTGCCAGCAGCCCCCGGGACAGTAATGAAAAACTGTTTTTT.